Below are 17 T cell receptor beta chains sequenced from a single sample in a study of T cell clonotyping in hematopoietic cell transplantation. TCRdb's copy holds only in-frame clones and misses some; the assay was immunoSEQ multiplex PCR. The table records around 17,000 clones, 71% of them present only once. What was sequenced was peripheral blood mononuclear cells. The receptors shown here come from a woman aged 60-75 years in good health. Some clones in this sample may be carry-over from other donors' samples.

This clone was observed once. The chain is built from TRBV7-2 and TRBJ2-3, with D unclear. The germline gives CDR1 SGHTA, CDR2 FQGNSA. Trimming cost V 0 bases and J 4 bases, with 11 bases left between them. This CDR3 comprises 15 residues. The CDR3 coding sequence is TGTGCCAGCAGCTTAGCGCGCAGTGGGGCAGATACGCAGTATTTT. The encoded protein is CASSLARSGADTQYF.

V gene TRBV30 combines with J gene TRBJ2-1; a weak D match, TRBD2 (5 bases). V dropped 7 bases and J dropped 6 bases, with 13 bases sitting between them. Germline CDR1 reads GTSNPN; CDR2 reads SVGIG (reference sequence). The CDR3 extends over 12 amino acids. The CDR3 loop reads CAFRLRVNEQFF. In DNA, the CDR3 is TGTGCCTTTCGACTACGAGTCAATGAGCAGTTCTTC.

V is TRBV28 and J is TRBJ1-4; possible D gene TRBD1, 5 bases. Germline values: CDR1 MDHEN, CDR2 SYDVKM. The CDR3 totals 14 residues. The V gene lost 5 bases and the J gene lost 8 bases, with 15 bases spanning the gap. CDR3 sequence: CASSPGTSFEKLFF. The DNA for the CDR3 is TGTGCCAGCAGTCCCGGGACGTCTTTCGAAAAACTGTTTTTT. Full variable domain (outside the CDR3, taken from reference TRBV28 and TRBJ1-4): DVKVTQSSRYLVKRTGEKVFLECVQDMDHENMFWYRQDPGLGLRLIYFSYDVKMKEKGDIPEGYSVSREKKERFSLILESASTNQTSMYLCASSPGTSFEKLFFGSGTQLSVL.

CDR3 protein: CASSRSNQPQHF. CDR3 DNA: TGTGCCAGCTCACGGTCGAATCAGCCCCAGCATTTT. This rearrangement joins TRBV18 to TRBJ1-5; D not resolved. Germline assignment: CDR1 KGHSH and CDR2 LQKENI. The CDR3 totals 12 residues. V shed 4 bases and J shed 4 bases, with 5 bases lying between them. Full variable domain (remainder filled in from reference TRBV18 and TRBJ1-5): NAGVMQNPRHLVRRRGQEARLRCSPMKGHSHVYWYRQLPEEGLKFMVYLQKENIIDESGMPKERFSAEFPKEGPSILRIQQVVRGDSAAYFCASSRSNQPQHFGDGTRLSIL.

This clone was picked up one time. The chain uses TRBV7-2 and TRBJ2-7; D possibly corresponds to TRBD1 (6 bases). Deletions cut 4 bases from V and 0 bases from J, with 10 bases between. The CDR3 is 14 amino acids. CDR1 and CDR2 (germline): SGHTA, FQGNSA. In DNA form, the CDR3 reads TGTGCCAGCAGCTCCGTACAGGGCTCCTACGAGCAGTACTTC. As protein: CASSSVQGSYEQYF.

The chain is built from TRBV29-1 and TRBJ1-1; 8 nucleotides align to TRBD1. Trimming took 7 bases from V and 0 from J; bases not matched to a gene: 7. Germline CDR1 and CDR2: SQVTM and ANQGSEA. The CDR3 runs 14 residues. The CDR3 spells CSGTPGQVNTEAFF. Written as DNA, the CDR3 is TGCAGCGGAACGCCGGGACAGGTGAACACTGAAGCTTTCTTT.

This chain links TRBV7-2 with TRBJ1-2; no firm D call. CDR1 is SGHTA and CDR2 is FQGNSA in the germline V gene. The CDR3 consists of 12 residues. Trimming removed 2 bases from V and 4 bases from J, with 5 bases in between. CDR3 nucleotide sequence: TGTGCCAGCAGCTTATTTTCCTATGGCTACACCTTC. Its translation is CASSLFSYGYTF.

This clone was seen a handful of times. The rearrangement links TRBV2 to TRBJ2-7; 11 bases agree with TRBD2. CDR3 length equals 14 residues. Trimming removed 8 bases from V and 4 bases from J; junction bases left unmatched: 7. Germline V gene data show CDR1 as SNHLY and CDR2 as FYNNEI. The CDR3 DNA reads TGTGCCAGCGCCCCCGGGACTAGCGGATACGAGCAGTACTTC. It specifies CASAPGTSGYEQYF.

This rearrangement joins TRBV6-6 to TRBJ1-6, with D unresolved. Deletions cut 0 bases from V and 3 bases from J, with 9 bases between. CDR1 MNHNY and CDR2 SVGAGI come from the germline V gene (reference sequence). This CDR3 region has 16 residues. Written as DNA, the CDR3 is TGTGCCAGCAGTTACTCGGGCGGGAGCTATAATTCACCCCTCCACTTT. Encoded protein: CASSYSGGSYNSPLHF.

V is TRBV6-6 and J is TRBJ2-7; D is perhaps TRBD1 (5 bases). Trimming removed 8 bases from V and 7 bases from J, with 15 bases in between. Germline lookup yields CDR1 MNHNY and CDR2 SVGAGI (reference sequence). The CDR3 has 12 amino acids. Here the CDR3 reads CASGHNLGEQYF. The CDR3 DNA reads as TGTGCCAGCGGACATAACTTGGGGGAGCAGTACTTC.

The CDR3 DNA sequence: TGTGCCAGCAGCCAAAGGGACATAAATGGCTACACCTTC. Its translation is CASSQRDINGYTF. The chain recombines TRBV14 with TRBJ1-2; a possible D gene is TRBD1 (6 bases). The germline CDR1 and CDR2 sequences are SGHDN and FVKESK. CDR3 length: 13 amino acids. V was clipped by 2 bases and J by 6 bases, with 10 bases between them.

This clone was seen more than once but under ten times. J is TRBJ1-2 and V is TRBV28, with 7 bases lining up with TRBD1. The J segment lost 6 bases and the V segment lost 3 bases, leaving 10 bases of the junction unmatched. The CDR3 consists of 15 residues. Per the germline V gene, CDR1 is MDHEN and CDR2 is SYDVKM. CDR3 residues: CASSFSLTGTNGYTF. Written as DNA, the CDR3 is TGTGCCAGCAGTTTCTCGTTGACAGGGACGAATGGCTACACCTTC.

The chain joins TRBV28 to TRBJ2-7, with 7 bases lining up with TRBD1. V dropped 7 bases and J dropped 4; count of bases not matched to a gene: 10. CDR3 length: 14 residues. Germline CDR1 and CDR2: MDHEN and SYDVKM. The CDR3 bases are TGTGCCAGCACCCCAGACAGGGTCGGGTACGAGCAGTACTTC. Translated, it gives CASTPDRVGYEQYF.

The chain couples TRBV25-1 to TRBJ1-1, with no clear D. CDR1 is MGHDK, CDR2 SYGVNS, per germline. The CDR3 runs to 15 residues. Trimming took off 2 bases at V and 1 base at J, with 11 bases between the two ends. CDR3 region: CASSETRAGNTEAFF. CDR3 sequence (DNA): TGTGCCAGCAGTGAAACAAGGGCCGGGAACACTGAAGCTTTCTTT.

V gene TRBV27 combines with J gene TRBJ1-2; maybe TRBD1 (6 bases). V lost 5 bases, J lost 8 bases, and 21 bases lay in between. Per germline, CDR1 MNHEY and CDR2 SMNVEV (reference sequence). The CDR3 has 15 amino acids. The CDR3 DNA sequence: TGTGCCAGCAGTCCATCCAACAGGGAGGGGGGGGGCTACACCTTC. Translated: CASSPSNREGGGYTF.

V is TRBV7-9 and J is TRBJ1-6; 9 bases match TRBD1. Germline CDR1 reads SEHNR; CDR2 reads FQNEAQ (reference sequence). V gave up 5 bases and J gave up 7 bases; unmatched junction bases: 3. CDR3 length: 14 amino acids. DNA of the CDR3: TGTGCCAGCAGCCGGGGACAGGGAAATTCACCCCTCCACTTT. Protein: CASSRGQGNSPLHF.

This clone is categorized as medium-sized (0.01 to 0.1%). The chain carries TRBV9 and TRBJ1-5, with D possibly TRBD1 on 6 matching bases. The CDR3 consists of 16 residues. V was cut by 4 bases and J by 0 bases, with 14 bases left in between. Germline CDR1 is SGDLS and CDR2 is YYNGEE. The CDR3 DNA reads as TGTGCCAGCAGCCCAGGGGAGACATATAGCAATCAGCCCCAGCATTTT. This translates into CASSPGETYSNQPQHF. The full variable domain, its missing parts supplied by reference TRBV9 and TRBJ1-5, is DSGVTQTPKHLITATGQRVTLRCSPRSGDLSVYWYQQSLDQGLQFLIQYYNGEERAKGNILERFSAQQFPDLHSELNLSSLELGDSALYFCASSPGETYSNQPQHFGDGTRLSIL.